One sample yielded the 30 T cell receptor beta chains listed below, sequenced in a study of blood T cell repertoires in COVID-19. Profiling relied on immunoSEQ multiplex PCR, and the TCRdb table lists in-frame clones only, not all of them. This sample has about 46,000 clones, with about nine tenths found just once. What was sequenced was peripheral blood. All receptors come from a human donor in a cohort sampled during active COVID-19.

V and J are TRBV7-7 and TRBJ2-5; D remains unclear. In germline, CDR1 is SSHAT, CDR2 FNYEAQ (reference sequence). The germline V and J ends were trimmed by 3 bases and 5 bases, with 13 bases remaining between them. There are 14 residues in the CDR3. This chain's CDR3 is CASSFKATSETQYF. The CDR3 region has the DNA TGTGCCAGCAGCTTTAAGGCGACATCGGAGACCCAGTACTTC.

This chain connects TRBV7-7 to TRBJ2-7; the match to TRBD1 covers 11 bases. Germline V lookup: CDR1 SSHAT, CDR2 FNYEAQ (reference sequence). The V gene end was trimmed by 2 bases and the J gene end by 6 bases; junction bases not matched to a gene: 9. The CDR3 has 16 residues. The CDR3 nucleotides are TGTGCCAGCAGCTTAATAACGTGGACAGGGGGCGGCGAGCAGTACTTC. It yields the protein CASSLITWTGGGEQYF.

This clone was found once. The genes are TRBV24-1 and TRBJ2-7; TRBD1 aligns across 9 bases. This CDR3 contains 15 residues. Trimming at V came to 4 bases and at J to 7 bases, leaving 10 bases not matched to a gene. The germline V gene has CDR1 KGHDR and CDR2 SFDVKD. The CDR3 coding sequence is TGTGCCACCAGTGACCGAAGGGACAGGGCGTGGGAGCAGTACTTC. Translated, it gives CATSDRRDRAWEQYF.

This chain uses TRBV29-1 with TRBJ1-1, with 10 bases fitting TRBD1. V lost 6 bases to trimming and J lost 5 bases; unmatched junction nucleotides: 3. From germline, CDR1 is SQVTM and CDR2 ANQGSEA. The CDR3 has 12 amino acids. The CDR3 here is CSVGTGETEAFF. The CDR3 DNA reads as TGCAGCGTGGGGACAGGGGAGACTGAAGCTTTCTTT. The full variable domain, its missing parts supplied by reference TRBV29-1 and TRBJ1-1, is SAVISQKPSRDICQRGTSLTIQCQVDSQVTMMFWYRQQPGQSLTLIATANQGSEATYESGFVIDKFPISRPNLTFSTLTVSNMSPEDSSIYLCSVGTGETEAFFGQGTRLTVV.

The chain recombines TRBV4-1 with TRBJ2-7, with 8 positions matching TRBD2. The CDR3 is made up of 16 amino acids. V trimming: 3 bases; J trimming: 0 bases; junction bases outside the gene matches: 7. CDR1 is MGHRA, CDR2 YSYEKL, per germline. Written as DNA, the CDR3 is TGCGCCAGCAGCCATGAAGCGGGGGTGAGCTCCTACGAGCAGTACTTC. It is translated as CASSHEAGVSSYEQYF.

This clone was seen a handful of times. V and J are TRBV7-9 and TRBJ2-7; 8 bases are a match to TRBD1. This CDR3 has 15 amino acids. In germline, CDR1 is SEHNR, CDR2 FQNEAQ (reference sequence). The ends lost 5 bases at V and 2 bases at J; junction bases unmatched: 8. The CDR3 DNA follows: TGTGCCAGCAGCAATCCCGGGACAGGCCCCTACGAGCAGTACTTC. This encodes CASSNPGTGPYEQYF.

This clone was observed a few times. The V and J genes are TRBV7-9 and TRBJ2-7; 9 bases agree with TRBD2. This CDR3 contains 15 residues. Per germline, CDR1 SEHNR and CDR2 FQNEAQ (reference sequence). V was clipped by 5 bases and J by 2 bases; unmatched bases: 7. CDR3 nucleotide sequence: TGTGCCAGCAGCCCCTTCAGCGGGGGGACCTACGAGCAGTACTTC. As protein: CASSPFSGGTYEQYF.

The gene calls are TRBV19 and TRBJ2-5; D call uncertain. Germline V gene data show CDR1 as LNHDA and CDR2 as SQIVND (reference sequence). Between the trimmed V and J ends, which lost 8 bases and 5 bases, there was a span of 9 bases. The CDR3 contains 11 residues. The CDR3 DNA is TGTGCCAGTCGGCGAGCGGAGACCCAGTACTTC. This codes for CASRRAETQYF.

Concerning this clone itself: Other DNA sequences of this sample code for an identical CDR3. The chain has TRBV30 and TRBJ1-1; D unresolved. CDR3 length: 11 residues. The V and J ends lost 4 bases and 0 bases respectively, with 3 bases between them. CDR1 is GTSNPN and CDR2 is SVGIG in the germline V gene (reference sequence). In DNA, the CDR3 is TGTGCCTGGATCATGAACACTGAAGCTTTCTTT. Translating it yields CAWIMNTEAFF.

This chain uses TRBV7-2 with TRBJ1-2, with 8 nucleotides matching TRBD1. Losses at the gene ends were 0 bases for V and 7 bases for J; bases not matched to a gene: 4. Germline assignment: CDR1 SGHTA and CDR2 FQGNSA. This CDR3 has 14 amino acids. CDR3 protein: CASSLAPDRGGYTF. The CDR3 DNA follows: TGTGCCAGCAGCTTAGCTCCAGACAGGGGTGGCTACACCTTC.

The rearrangement uses TRBV7-9 and TRBJ2-6, with D maybe TRBD1 (6 bases). Trimming cost V 5 bases and J 0 bases, with 17 bases left between them. Germline V lookup: CDR1 SEHNR, CDR2 FQNEAQ (reference sequence). CDR3 length: 18 residues. CDR3 loop: CASSGDWGTNSGANVLTF. CDR3 coding DNA: TGTGCCAGCAGCGGTGACTGGGGGACAAACTCTGGGGCCAACGTCCTGACTTTC.

The chain employs TRBV19 and TRBJ1-5, with no clear D. Trimming took off 5 bases at V and 5 bases at J, with 16 bases between the two ends. Germline V gene sequence: CDR1 LNHDA, CDR2 SQIVND (reference sequence). The CDR3 has 15 amino acids. The chain's CDR3 is CASSALGRADQPQHF. DNA of the CDR3: TGTGCCAGTAGTGCCCTAGGGAGGGCCGATCAGCCCCAGCATTTT.

The chain joins TRBV6-1 to TRBJ2-5; 14 positions match TRBD2. The CDR3 runs to 16 residues. Germline V gives CDR1 MNHNS, CDR2 SASEGT. V dropped 4 bases and J dropped 4; count of bases not matched to a gene: 5. This chain's CDR3 is CASSGPGLAGVETQYF. DNA for the CDR3: TGTGCCAGCAGTGGGCCGGGACTAGCGGGGGTAGAGACCCAGTACTTC.

The V call is TRBV13, the J call TRBJ1-2; D perhaps matches TRBD1 (6 bases). There are 14 residues in the CDR3. V shed 5 bases and J shed 2 bases, with 12 bases lying between them. From germline, CDR1 is PRHDT and CDR2 FYEKMQ (reference sequence). DNA for the CDR3: TGTGCCAGCAGCACCAGGGGTCTAAACTATGGCTACACCTTC. Translation gives CASSTRGLNYGYTF.

This clone was counted only a few times. The chain links TRBV28 to TRBJ1-2; TRBD1 matches at 7 bases. This CDR3 spans 14 amino acids. From germline, CDR1 is MDHEN and CDR2 SYDVKM. V dropped 2 bases and J dropped 7; count of bases not matched to a gene: 7. CDR3 amino acids: CASSLARGKIGYTF. In DNA, the CDR3 is TGTGCCAGCAGTTTAGCCAGGGGGAAAATTGGCTACACCTTC.

J is TRBJ1-1 and V is TRBV27; D gene uncertain. Germline-derived CDR1 and CDR2 are MNHEY and SMNVEV (reference sequence). The CDR3 covers 13 residues. Trimming cost V 2 bases and J 0 bases, with 4 bases left between them. The CDR3 sequence is CASSLNLNTEAFF. In nucleotides, the CDR3 is TGTGCCAGCAGTTTAAACTTGAACACTGAAGCTTTCTTT.

This clone was seen just once. The V call is TRBV11-3, the J call TRBJ1-1, with TRBD1 matching 8 bases. V lost 5 bases to trimming and J lost 1 base; unmatched junction nucleotides: 12. The CDR3 contains 17 residues. In germline, CDR1 is SGHNT, CDR2 YENEEA. The CDR3 DNA reads TGTGCCAGCAGCCCCGGACAGGGTAGGGATCCGAACACTGAAGCTTTCTTT. It codes for CASSPGQGRDPNTEAFF. Full variable domain (remainder filled in from reference TRBV11-3 and TRBJ1-1): EAGVVQSPRYKIIEKKQPVAFWCNPISGHNTLYWYLQNLGQGPELLIRYENEEAVDDSQLPKDRFSAERLKGVDSTLKIQPAELGDSAVYLCASSPGQGRDPNTEAFFGQGTRLTVV.

The DNA for the CDR3 is TGTGCCAGCAGTTTATTTGACAGTTCCTACGAGCAGTACTTC. Amino acid sequence: CASSLFDSSYEQYF. V and J are TRBV27 and TRBJ2-7; TRBD1 is a possible D gene (5 bases). Germline V lookup: CDR1 MNHEY, CDR2 SMNVEV (reference sequence). The CDR3 has 14 residues. V lost 1 base and J lost 1, with 8 bases in between.

The chain couples TRBV6-5 to TRBJ1-1, with 9 bases aligning to TRBD1. The germline V gene has CDR1 MNHEY and CDR2 SVGAGI. The CDR3 is 16 amino acids. V lost 6 bases to trimming and J lost 1 base; unmatched junction nucleotides: 9. CDR3 coding DNA: TGTGCCAGCAGATACAGGGGGCTGGGTGGGAACACTGAAGCTTTCTTT. It specifies CASRYRGLGGNTEAFF.

This chain connects TRBV6-2 or TRBV6-3 to TRBJ1-1, with D tentatively TRBD1 (5 bases). The CDR3 has 15 amino acids. Trimming cost V 2 bases and J 4 bases, with 14 bases left between them. Germline assignment: CDR1 MNHEY and CDR2 SVGEGT. For the CDR3, the DNA is TGTGCCAGCAGTTACATCCGGCAGGGTGGCACTGAAGCTTTCTTT. Encoded protein: CASSYIRQGGTEAFF.

The chain has TRBV10-1 and TRBJ2-3; D possibly corresponds to TRBD2 (5 bases). Per the germline V gene, CDR1 is WNHNN and CDR2 is SYGVQD (reference sequence). The CDR3 extends over 14 amino acids. V was trimmed by 4 bases and J by 2 bases, leaving 10 bases between them. CDR3 in amino acids: CASSVGLDTDTQYF. The CDR3, as DNA: TGCGCCAGCAGTGTCGGACTGGACACAGATACGCAGTATTTT.

The chain combines TRBV2 with TRBJ1-6; TRBD1 matches at 7 bases. J was trimmed by 4 bases and V by 7 bases; bases with no gene match: 7. From germline, CDR1 is SNHLY and CDR2 FYNNEI. CDR3 length: 15 amino acids. The CDR3 DNA follows: TGTGCCAGCACCCACCGGGACAGATATAATTCACCCCTCCACTTT. It encodes CASTHRDRYNSPLHF.

This clone occurred once. The chain joins TRBV6-1 to TRBJ2-1; 10 bases line up with TRBD1. The ends lost 0 bases at V and 8 bases at J; junction bases unmatched: 7. The CDR3 has 16 amino acids. Germline CDR1 and CDR2: MNHNS and SASEGT. CDR3 residues: CASSEAQGQGNYEQFF. For the CDR3, the DNA is TGTGCCAGCAGTGAAGCGCAGGGACAGGGGAACTATGAGCAGTTCTTC.

The chain couples TRBV7-2 to TRBJ2-5; 12 bases align to TRBD2. The CDR3 spans 15 residues. Germline loops: CDR1 SGHTA, CDR2 FQGNSA. The V and J ends lost 0 bases and 9 bases, in that order; junction bases with no gene match: 5. CDR3 bases: TGTGCCAGCAGCTTAGCGGCTAGCGGGGGGGGTTCCCAGTACTTC. Its translation is CASSLAASGGGSQYF.

This clone has a handful of counts. The chain links TRBV10-3 to TRBJ2-7, with D maybe TRBD2 (6 bases). Germline V CDR1 and CDR2: ENHRY, SYGVKD. CDR3 length: 17 amino acids. V was trimmed by 3 bases and J by 1 base, leaving 19 bases between them. In nucleotides, the CDR3 is TGTGCCATCAGTGACCCGTCGGAGGGCGCTAGTTCCTACGAGCAGTACTTC. Protein: CAISDPSEGASSYEQYF.

The chain employs TRBV7-8 and TRBJ2-7; TRBD2 matches 8 bases. The CDR3 covers 16 residues. Germline lookup yields CDR1 SGHVS and CDR2 FQNEAQ. The V and J ends lost 1 base and 1 base, in that order; junction bases with no gene match: 6. The CDR3 loop reads CASSLVGLATSYEQYF. Here the CDR3 DNA reads TGTGCCAGCAGCTTAGTCGGACTAGCCACTTCCTACGAGCAGTACTTC.

The chain combines TRBV9 with TRBJ1-1; D is unclear. Trimming removed 2 bases at V and 9 bases at J, with 14 bases between. Per germline, CDR1 SGDLS and CDR2 YYNGEE. CDR3 length: 13 residues. As DNA, the CDR3 is TGTGCCAGCAGCGTCGACGGCCGGGATCAAGCTTTCTTT. The encoded protein is CASSVDGRDQAFF.

The V and J genes are TRBV28 and TRBJ1-6; weak D call: TRBD1 (5 bases). Germline V gene data show CDR1 as MDHEN and CDR2 as SYDVKM. V gave up 6 bases and J gave up 11 bases, with 11 bases separating them. This CDR3 is 12 amino acids long. The CDR3 DNA sequence: TGTGCCAGCAGCTTGACAGCGACACCCCTCCACTTT. It encodes CASSLTATPLHF.

As for this clone: The sample has other DNA sequences that encode this CDR3 too. This sequence joins TRBV2 and TRBJ1-4; no definite D call. V was clipped by 4 bases and J by 7 bases, with 16 bases between them. The CDR3 length is 15 residues. Germline CDR1 and CDR2: SNHLY and FYNNEI. CDR3 in amino acids: CASSGQEGSGEKLFF. For the CDR3, the DNA is TGTGCCAGCAGTGGTCAAGAGGGCTCAGGTGAAAAACTGTTTTTT.

The genes are TRBV2 and TRBJ1-2; tentative D call: TRBD1 (5 bases). Germline CDR1 SNHLY, CDR2 FYNNEI. The CDR3 runs to 13 residues. V dropped 11 bases and J dropped 2 bases, with 15 bases sitting between them. The CDR3 loop is CAGRGEGNYGYTF. The CDR3 DNA is TGTGCCGGACGGGGGGAGGGGAACTATGGCTACACCTTC.